This entry lists 20 T cell receptor beta chains sequenced from one sample in a study of T cells in localized non-small cell lung cancer. Assay used: immunoSEQ multiplex PCR; TCRdb lists only in-frame clones, some missing. The data hold over 30,000 clones, with about nine tenths observed a single time. This specimen consisted of peripheral blood mononuclear cells, obtained before any cancer treatment. The receptor set was obtained from a male donor aged 60 or over with stage II lung adenocarcinoma.

The chain carries TRBV6-1 and TRBJ1-2, with D possibly being TRBD1 (5 bases). Germline CDR1 reads MNHNS; CDR2 reads SASEGT. V was clipped by 6 bases and J by 7 bases, with 18 bases between them. CDR3 length equals 14 residues. CDR3 in DNA: TGTGCCAGCAGCCCGACGAGAGGGACGAGTGGCTACACCTTC. This encodes CASSPTRGTSGYTF.

Of note for this clone: The CDR3 end shows no conserved phenylalanine or tryptophan, and so a read error is likely. It is unclear where the CDR3 begins or ends on the DNA, so no DNA is shown, and the CDR3 is as TCRdb lists it. The rearrangement uses TRBV4-2 and TRBJ2-4; the D call of TRBD2 is as the table states it, not checked on the DNA. Germline assignment: CDR1 LGHNA and CDR2 YNFKEQ. Termini included, the CDR3 measures 12 amino acids. CDR3 sequence reads: CASSQDREEEVC.

The V and J genes are TRBV29-1 and TRBJ1-4; D call uncertain. There are 15 residues in the CDR3. Germline V gene lookup returns CDR1 SQVTM and CDR2 ANQGSEA. V lost 7 bases and J lost 0, with 15 bases in between. The CDR3 is CSAHSEGSTNEKLFF. In DNA, the CDR3 is TGCAGCGCCCACTCGGAGGGTTCAACTAATGAAAAACTGTTTTTT.

The chain joins TRBV11-1 to TRBJ2-1; tentative D call: TRBD2 (6 bases). There are 11 residues in the CDR3. V gave up 3 bases and J gave up 15 bases, with 12 bases separating them. Germline CDR1 and CDR2: SGHAT and FQDESV (reference sequence). CDR3 DNA sequence: TGTGCCAGCAGCTTCGGCGGGACGGCGTTCTTC. Translated: CASSFGGTAFF.

In regard to this clone: Germline and junction disagree at one end, which may indicate a read error. The V gene is TRBV6-1, the J gene TRBJ1-1, with TRBD1 as a possible D gene (6 bases). Germline CDR1 is MNHNS and CDR2 is SASEGT. The CDR3 runs to 14 residues. CDR3 in DNA: TGTGCCAGCACGCGGGACACATTGAAGACTGAAGCTTTCTTT. This translates into CASTRDTLKTEAFF.

To note about this clone: One end of the junction fails to match germline, which may point to a read error. Other nucleotide sequences in the sample specify the same CDR3. J is TRBJ1-2 and V is TRBV5-4; D is possibly TRBD1 (5 bases). The CDR3 contains 14 residues. The germline V gene has CDR1 SGHNT and CDR2 YYREEE (reference sequence). The CDR3 loop reads CASSPDRANYGYTF. In DNA form, the CDR3 reads TGTGCCAGCAGCCCAGACAGAGCTAACTACGGCTACACCTTC. The variable domain in full, completed from reference TRBV5-4 and TRBJ1-2, reads ETGVTQSPTHLIKTRGQQVTLRCSSQSGHNTVSWYQQALGQGPQFIFQYYREEENGRGNFPPRFSGLQFPNYSSELNVNALELDDSALYLCASSPDRANYGYTFGSGTRLTVV.

V and J are TRBV6-1 and TRBJ1-4, with D maybe TRBD1 (5 bases). V was cut by 6 bases and J by 7 bases, with 12 bases left in between. The CDR3 covers 13 residues. Germline V gene data show CDR1 as MNHNS and CDR2 as SASEGT. CDR3 protein: CASSLRGSEKLFF. CDR3 DNA: TGTGCCAGCAGCCTCCGGGGGAGTGAAAAACTGTTTTTT.

The chain joins TRBV9 to TRBJ2-7; D is unclear. In germline, CDR1 is SGDLS, CDR2 YYNGEE. Trimming stripped 0 bases from V and 2 bases from J, with 6 bases between. The CDR3 spans 13 residues. The CDR3 DNA follows: TGTGCCAGCAGCGTAGCCGACACCTACGAGCAGTACTTC. This encodes CASSVADTYEQYF.

The chain recombines TRBV5-1 with TRBJ2-3; 7 bases align to TRBD1. This CDR3 comprises 15 residues. Germline CDR1 reads SGHRS; CDR2 reads YFSETQ. Trimming removed 4 bases from V and 0 bases from J; junction bases left unmatched: 5. The CDR3 sequence is CASSLDRRSTDTQYF. The DNA of the CDR3 is TGCGCCAGCAGCCTGGACAGGAGAAGCACAGATACGCAGTATTTT.

The CDR3 loop reads CASSIGQGVYTF. CDR3 bases: TGTGCCAGTAGTATAGGACAGGGCGTCTACACCTTC. This sequence joins TRBV19 and TRBJ1-2; 7 bases line up with TRBD1. Germline trimming cut 1 base from V and 10 bases from J; bases unmatched to any gene: 3. The CDR3 is made up of 12 amino acids. Germline V lookup: CDR1 LNHDA, CDR2 SQIVND (reference sequence).

This chain joins TRBV4-2 and TRBJ2-1, with D hard to call. This CDR3 has 16 amino acids. V was pared by 1 base and J by 2 bases, with 12 bases between. The germline V gene has CDR1 LGHNA and CDR2 YNFKEQ. In DNA, the CDR3 is TGTGCCAGCAGCCAAGCTGACGACCAAACCTACAATGAGCAGTTCTTC. Translation: CASSQADDQTYNEQFF.

The chain employs TRBV29-1 and TRBJ1-3; weak D call: TRBD1 (6 bases). In germline, CDR1 is SQVTM, CDR2 ANQGSEA. Trimming stripped 7 bases from V and 4 bases from J, with 11 bases between. CDR3 length: 12 residues. CDR3 in DNA: TGCAGCGCCCGGACAGAGGGAAACACCATATATTTT. This sequence encodes CSARTEGNTIYF.

The V and J genes are TRBV7-3 and TRBJ2-2; D unresolved. V was trimmed by 6 bases and J by 7 bases, leaving 9 bases between them. Germline V gene sequence: CDR1 SGHTA, CDR2 FQGTGA. This CDR3 contains 12 residues. The CDR3: CASSYYGGELFF. CDR3 DNA sequence: TGTGCCAGCAGTTATTACGGCGGGGAGCTGTTTTTT.

To note about this clone: Other nucleotide sequences from this sample produce the same CDR3. V usage is TRBV7-2 and J usage is TRBJ1-1, with 7 positions matching TRBD1. With 3 bases clipped from V and 3 bases from J, the junction kept 4 bases outside the gene matches. CDR1 is SGHTA and CDR2 is FQGNSA in the germline V gene. The CDR3 has 14 residues. The CDR3 bases are TGTGCCAGCAGCTTGGAGGGGGCGTACACTGAAGCTTTCTTT. Translation gives CASSLEGAYTEAFF.

The chain employs TRBV13 and TRBJ2-1; 7 bases line up with TRBD2. Germline CDR1 PRHDT, CDR2 FYEKMQ (reference sequence). The V segment lost 4 bases and the J segment 2 bases; nucleotides outside the gene matches: 17. The CDR3 consists of 19 residues. The CDR3, as DNA: TGTGCCAGCAGCTCTCTGGGCGCCGCGGGAGCGTACACCTACAATGAGCAGTTCTTC. As protein: CASSSLGAAGAYTYNEQFF.

V is TRBV5-4 and J is TRBJ2-3; D gene unclear. Germline CDR1 and CDR2: SGHNT and YYREEE (reference sequence). CDR3 length: 13 residues. Trimming took 0 bases from V and 2 from J, leaving 4 bases between them. CDR3 sequence (DNA): TGTGCCAGCAGCTTGGTCGCCACAGATACGCAGTATTTT. Translating it yields CASSLVATDTQYF.

V gene TRBV5-1 combines with J gene TRBJ2-1, with D possibly TRBD1 on 5 matching bases. V lost 0 bases to trimming and J lost 9 bases, with 13 bases between them. CDR1 SGHRS and CDR2 YFSETQ come from the germline V gene. This CDR3 has 14 residues. CDR3 region: CASSLGQNQGEQFF. CDR3 DNA sequence: TGCGCCAGCAGCTTGGGACAAAATCAGGGTGAGCAGTTCTTC.

The DNA of the CDR3 is TGTGCCTGCGACCTATCTGGAAACACCATATATTTT. Its protein product is CACDLSGNTIYF. This rearrangement joins TRBV30 to TRBJ1-3; D is unclear. The CDR3 is 12 amino acids. Germline assignment: CDR1 GTSNPN and CDR2 SVGIG (reference sequence). V was shortened by 6 bases and J by 1 base, with 7 bases between the two germline ends.

V usage is TRBV7-2 and J usage is TRBJ2-3; 9 bases agree with TRBD1. V gave up 5 bases and J gave up 5 bases; unmatched junction bases: 5. In germline, CDR1 is SGHTA, CDR2 FQGNSA. This CDR3 is built from 14 residues. Written as DNA, the CDR3 is TGTGCCAGCAGCCTAAACAGGGGGCTAGATACGCAGTATTTT. This sequence encodes CASSLNRGLDTQYF.

CDR3 region: CASKKGGPQQYF. CDR3 sequence (DNA): TGTGCCAGCAAAAAAGGGGGTCCCCAGCAGTACTTC. J is TRBJ2-5 and V is TRBV2; tentatively, D is TRBD1 (6 bases). CDR3 length: 12 residues. The ends were cut back, 7 bases at V and 11 bases at J, with 17 bases in the middle. Germline loops: CDR1 SNHLY, CDR2 FYNNEI.